This record looks at one TCR beta chain sequence and its context. Individuals drawn from around 25 US areas were roughly 18 to 95 years old. This sample was taken from a study of blood T cell repertoires in COVID-19. Study summary: Acute and convalescent COVID-19 samples came from the United States, Italy and Spain.

Germline CDR1 and CDR2: SGHDN and FVKESK. V was trimmed by 4 bases and J by 6 bases, leaving 17 bases between them. There are 15 residues in the CDR3. Original processing methods: Amplified reference gene primers provided the basis for estimating nucleated cell counts. Some clones are missing from TCRdb's copy, which holds only in-frame ones; the method was immunoSEQ multiplex PCR. V, J and clone size derive from that table, while D and trimming were established from the DNA sequence. The sample lists around 290,000 clones, over 75% occurring once. The sequenced sample consisted of PBMCs or T cells enriched from blood (not recorded which). The sequence was obtained from a woman between 25 and 40 years old who had recovered from COVID-19. The V and J genes are TRBV14 and TRBJ2-3, with D perhaps matching TRBD2 (5 bases). The CDR3 DNA follows: TGTGCCAGCAGCCGATGGGAGCCTCTGCAGGATACGCAGTATTTT. Its protein is CASSRWEPLQDTQYF.